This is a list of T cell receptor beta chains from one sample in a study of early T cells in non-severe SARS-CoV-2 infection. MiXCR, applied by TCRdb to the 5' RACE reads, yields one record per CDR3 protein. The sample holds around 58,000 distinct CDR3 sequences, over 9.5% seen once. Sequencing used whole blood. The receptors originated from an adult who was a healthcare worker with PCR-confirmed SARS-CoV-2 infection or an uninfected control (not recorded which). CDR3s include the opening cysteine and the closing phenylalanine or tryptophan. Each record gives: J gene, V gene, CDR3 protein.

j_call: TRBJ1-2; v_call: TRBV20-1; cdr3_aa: CSATVGTDLYGYTF
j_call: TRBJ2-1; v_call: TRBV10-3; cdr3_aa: CAIRGGNFNEQFF
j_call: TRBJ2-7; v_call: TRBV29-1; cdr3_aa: CSVDSDYEQYF
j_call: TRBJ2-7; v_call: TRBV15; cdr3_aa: CATSRLAVVLSEQYF
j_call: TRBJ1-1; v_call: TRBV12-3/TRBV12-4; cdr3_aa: CASAPGTEAFF
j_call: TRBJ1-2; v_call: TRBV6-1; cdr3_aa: CASSPPQGGYTF
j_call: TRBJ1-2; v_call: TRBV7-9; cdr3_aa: CASSSDEGRDYGYTF
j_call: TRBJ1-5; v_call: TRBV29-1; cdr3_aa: CSVAGELDQPQHF
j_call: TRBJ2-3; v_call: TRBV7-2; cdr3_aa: CASSPTSTDTQYF
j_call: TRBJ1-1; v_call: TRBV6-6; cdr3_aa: CASSYKWNMNTEAFF
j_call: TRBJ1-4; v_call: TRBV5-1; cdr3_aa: CASSPGRGTNEKLFF
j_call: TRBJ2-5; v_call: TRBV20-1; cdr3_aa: CSARDALSGGIQETQYF
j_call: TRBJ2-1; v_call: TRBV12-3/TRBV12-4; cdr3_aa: CASSLVRSNRGNEQFF
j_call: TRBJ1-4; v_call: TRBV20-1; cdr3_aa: CSARGVATPEKLFF
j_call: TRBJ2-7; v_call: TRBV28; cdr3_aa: CASSFQNYEQYF
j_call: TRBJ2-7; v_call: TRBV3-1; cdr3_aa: CASSLGGTSGYEQYF
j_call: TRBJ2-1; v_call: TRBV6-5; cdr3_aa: CASSLTGRSPWNEQFF
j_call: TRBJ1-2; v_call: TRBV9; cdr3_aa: CASSETTNYGYTF
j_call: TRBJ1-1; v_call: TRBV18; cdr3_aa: CASSGTRTMNTEAFF
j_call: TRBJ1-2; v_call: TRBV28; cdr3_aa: CASRIDRGLGYGYTF
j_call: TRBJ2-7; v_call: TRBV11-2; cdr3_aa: CASNPGAGGEEYF
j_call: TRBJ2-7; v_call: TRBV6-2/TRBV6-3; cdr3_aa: CASSYPLPTPGERAGYEQYF
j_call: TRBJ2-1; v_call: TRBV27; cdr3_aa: CASSLRLATYNEQFF
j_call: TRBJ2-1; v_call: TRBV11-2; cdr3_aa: CASSHYRGVPGNEQFF
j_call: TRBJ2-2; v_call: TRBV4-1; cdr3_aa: CASFPIWTGFGGELFF
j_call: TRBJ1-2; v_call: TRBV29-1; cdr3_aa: CSVEVPGVYGYTF
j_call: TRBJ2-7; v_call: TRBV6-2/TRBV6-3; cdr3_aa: CASSYSEEQYF
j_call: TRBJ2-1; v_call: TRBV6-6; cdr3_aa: CASSYGGTSGPGAGEQFF
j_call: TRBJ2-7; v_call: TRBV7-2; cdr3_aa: CASSLRGGSYEQYF
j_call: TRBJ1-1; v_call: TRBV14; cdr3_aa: CASSLARNTEAFF
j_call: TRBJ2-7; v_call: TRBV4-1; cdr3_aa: CASSQEPGAHEQYF
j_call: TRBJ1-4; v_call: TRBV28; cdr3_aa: CASRDVRPIEKLFF
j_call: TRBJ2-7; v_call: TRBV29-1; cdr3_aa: CSALRDSYEQYF
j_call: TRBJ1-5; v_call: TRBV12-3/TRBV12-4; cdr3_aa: CASGHSNQPQHF
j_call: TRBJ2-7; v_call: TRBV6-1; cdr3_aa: CASSVETGPYEQYF
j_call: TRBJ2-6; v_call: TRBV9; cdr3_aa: CASSDSKGTGVSGANVLTF
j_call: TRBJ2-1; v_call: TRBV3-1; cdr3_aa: CASSQDVGLAGGSSYNEQFF
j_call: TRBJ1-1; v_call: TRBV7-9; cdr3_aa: CASSPVFPNTEAFF